This TCR beta chain was sequenced in a study of long-term antiretroviral therapy in people with HIV. Assay version v3.0 of immunoSEQ was used, and it was run at survey level. This table comes from immunoSEQ multiplex PCR, and its TCRdb copy is limited to in-frame clones, with some not included. This table holds about 18,000 clones, more than 80% found once. The length of the CDR3 is 16 residues. CDR1 and CDR2 from the germline V gene are MNHEY and SMNVEV (reference sequence). V lost 5 bases to trimming and J lost 6 bases; unmatched junction nucleotides: 8. The sample consisted of unsorted PBMCs, taken 4.2 years after starting antiretroviral therapy. V gene TRBV27 combines with J gene TRBJ2-1, with 12 bases fitting TRBD2. The receptor was derived from a man in his forties or fifties with HIV. The CDR3 coding sequence is TGTGCCAGCAGTCCCGGGACTAGCGGGTACCTCAATGAGCAGTTCTTC. It specifies CASSPGTSGYLNEQFF.